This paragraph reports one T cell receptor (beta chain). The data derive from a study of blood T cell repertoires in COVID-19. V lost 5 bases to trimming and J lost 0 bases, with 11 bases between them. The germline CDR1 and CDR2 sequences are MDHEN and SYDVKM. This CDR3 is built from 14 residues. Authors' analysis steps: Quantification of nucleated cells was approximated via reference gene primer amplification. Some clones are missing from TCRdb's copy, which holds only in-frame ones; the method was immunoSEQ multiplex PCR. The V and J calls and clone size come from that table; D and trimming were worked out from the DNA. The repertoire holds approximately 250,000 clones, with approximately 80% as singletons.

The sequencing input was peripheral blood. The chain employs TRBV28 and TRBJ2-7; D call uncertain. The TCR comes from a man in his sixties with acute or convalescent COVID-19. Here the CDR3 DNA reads TGTGCCAGCAGTATACAGAGCCCCTCCTACGAGCAGTACTTC. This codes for CASSIQSPSYEQYF.